The 19 T cell receptor beta chains reported below all come from one sample, sequenced in a study of OX40 agonist ivuxolimab in advanced cancers. The method was immunoSEQ multiplex PCR; TCRdb's version includes in-frame clones alone and lacks a portion of them. The sample lists tens of thousands of clones; roughly nine tenths were seen once. The starting material was CD4+ or CD8+ T cells sorted from blood, obtained in a trial of the OX40 agonist ivuxolimab. These receptors were taken from an adult with an advanced solid tumor such as melanoma, head and neck, liver or kidney cancer.

The chain carries TRBV5-6 and TRBJ2-1, with D unclear. The V gene's germline CDR1 is SGHDT and CDR2 YYEEEE. The V gene lost 0 bases and the J gene lost 0 bases, with 10 bases spanning the gap. This CDR3 has 16 residues. The CDR3 spells CASSLAQSLSYNEQFF. The CDR3, as DNA: TGTGCCAGCAGCTTGGCCCAGTCCCTCTCCTACAATGAGCAGTTCTTC.

The chain uses TRBV11-1 and TRBJ1-1; weak D call: TRBD1 (5 bases). This CDR3 contains 15 residues. Germline lookup yields CDR1 SGHAT and CDR2 FQDESV (reference sequence). The V end was cut by 6 bases, the J end by 2 bases, with 16 bases between. The CDR3 protein is CASRLGDQRNTEAFF. The DNA for the CDR3 is TGTGCCAGCAGGCTGGGGGATCAGCGAAACACTGAAGCTTTCTTT. The full variable domain, its missing parts supplied by reference TRBV11-1 and TRBJ1-1, is EAEVAQSPRYKITEKSQAVAFWCDPISGHATLYWYRQILGQGPELLVQFQDESVVDDSQLPKDRFSAERLKGVDSTLKIQPAELGDSAMYLCASRLGDQRNTEAFFGQGTRLTVV.

J is TRBJ1-4 and V is TRBV29-1; 8 bases fit TRBD1. V dropped 4 bases and J dropped 3; count of bases not matched to a gene: 4. The CDR3 totals 14 residues. Germline V lookup: CDR1 SQVTM, CDR2 ANQGSEA. The CDR3 reads CSVGQGTSNEKLFF. The CDR3 bases are TGCAGCGTTGGACAGGGGACTTCTAATGAAAAACTGTTTTTT.

V and J are TRBV7-6 and TRBJ1-6; TRBD1 is a possible D gene (5 bases). Germline lookup yields CDR1 SGHVS and CDR2 FNYEAQ. This CDR3 contains 15 residues. Trimming removed 5 bases from V and 10 bases from J, with 18 bases in between. The CDR3 reads CASSRAVGGESPLHF. Written as DNA, the CDR3 is TGTGCCAGCAGCCGGGCGGTCGGGGGTGAATCACCCCTCCACTTT.

This chain joins TRBV29-1 and TRBJ1-5, with 7 nucleotides matching TRBD1. With 5 bases clipped from V and 4 bases from J, the junction kept 5 bases outside the gene matches. Germline CDR1 reads SQVTM; CDR2 reads ANQGSEA. The CDR3 length is 13 residues. This CDR3 is CSVKAGGNQPQHF. CDR3 in DNA: TGCAGCGTTAAGGCAGGGGGTAATCAGCCCCAGCATTTT.

The rearrangement joins TRBV5-4 to TRBJ2-2, with D perhaps TRBD1 or TRBD2 (5 bases each). The CDR3 length is 15 residues. Per the germline V gene, CDR1 is SGHNT and CDR2 is YYREEE (reference sequence). Deletions cut 5 bases from V and 2 bases from J, with 13 bases between. The CDR3 is CASREGRENTGELFF. Here the CDR3 DNA reads TGTGCCAGCAGAGAGGGACGGGAAAACACCGGGGAGCTGTTTTTT. Using reference TRBV5-4 and TRBJ2-2 for the parts outside the CDR3, the full variable domain is ETGVTQSPTHLIKTRGQQVTLRCSSQSGHNTVSWYQQALGQGPQFIFQYYREEENGRGNFPPRFSGLQFPNYSSELNVNALELDDSALYLCASREGRENTGELFFGEGSRLTVL.

This chain links TRBV18 with TRBJ2-7; D is perhaps TRBD1 (5 bases). V lost 1 base and J lost 5, with 9 bases in between. Per the germline V gene, CDR1 is KGHSH and CDR2 is LQKENI. The CDR3 is 13 residues long. In DNA form, the CDR3 reads TGTGCCAGCTCACCACAGGGGTCGGACGAGCAGTACGTC. Translation: CASSPQGSDEQYV.

The chain employs TRBV10-3 and TRBJ1-6; TRBD1 matches 8 bases. The CDR3 loop spans 15 amino acids. With 9 bases clipped from V and 7 bases from J, the junction kept 11 bases outside the gene matches. Germline CDR1 ENHRY, CDR2 SYGVKD. The CDR3 DNA follows: TGTGCCATAAAAAACTCCGGGACAGGAAATTCACCCCTCCACTTT. Encoded protein: CAIKNSGTGNSPLHF.

The chain has TRBV10-1 and TRBJ1-1; D uncertain. In germline, CDR1 is WNHNN, CDR2 SYGVQD (reference sequence). The CDR3 is 13 amino acids. The V and J ends lost 4 bases and 1 base respectively, with 7 bases between them. The CDR3 DNA is TGCGCCAGCAGTGGTGGTGCGAACACTGAAGCTTTCTTT. The encoded protein is CASSGGANTEAFF.

The chain carries TRBV4-1 and TRBJ2-4; TRBD2 aligns across 14 bases. CDR1 MGHRA and CDR2 YSYEKL come from the germline V gene. There are 21 residues in the CDR3. Trimming took 0 bases from V and 2 from J; bases not matched to a gene: 12. The CDR3 loop is CASSQDIPTSGGVTSKNIQYF. CDR3 bases: TGCGCCAGCAGCCAAGATATTCCGACTAGCGGGGGGGTAACTTCCAAAAACATTCAGTACTTC.

The genes are TRBV28 and TRBJ2-7, with TRBD1 matching 8 bases. V lost 8 bases to trimming and J lost 2 bases; unmatched junction nucleotides: 2. Germline CDR1 MDHEN, CDR2 SYDVKM. CDR3 length: 12 amino acids. The CDR3 DNA reads as TGTGCCAGCCAACAGGGGGCCTACGAGCAGTACGTC. Translation gives CASQQGAYEQYV.

The J gene is TRBJ1-6, the V gene TRBV10-3; D remains ambiguous. Looked up from germline, CDR1 is ENHRY and CDR2 is SYGVKD. Deletions cut 4 bases from V and 2 bases from J, with 6 bases between. The CDR3 loop spans 14 amino acids. CDR3 residues: CAISGEPYNSPLHF. DNA for the CDR3: TGTGCCATCAGTGGAGAACCCTATAATTCACCCCTCCACTTT.

The chain uses TRBV7-9 and TRBJ2-5, with D tentatively TRBD1 (6 bases). V lost 5 bases and J 9 bases, leaving 13 bases between the germline ends. From germline, CDR1 is SEHNR and CDR2 FQNEAQ (reference sequence). This CDR3 comprises 12 residues. CDR3 in DNA: TGTGCCAGCAGCCCAACAGGGTGGGCCCAGTACTTC. Residues: CASSPTGWAQYF.

This clone appeared once. The chain uses TRBV5-1 and TRBJ2-1, with D possibly matching TRBD2 (5 bases). V lost 2 bases and J 5 bases, leaving 8 bases between the germline ends. There are 13 residues in the CDR3. Germline CDR1 SGHRS, CDR2 YFSETQ. CDR3 loop: CASSFSGNNEQFF. The CDR3 DNA sequence: TGCGCCAGCAGCTTCTCCGGGAACAATGAGCAGTTCTTC.

V gene TRBV19 combines with J gene TRBJ2-5; 9 nucleotides agree with TRBD2. The J segment lost 5 bases and the V segment lost 8 bases, leaving 12 bases of the junction unmatched. CDR1 and CDR2 from the germline V gene are LNHDA and SQIVND (reference sequence). This CDR3 has 15 residues. The DNA of the CDR3 is TGTGCCAGTCGTAGCGGGGGACCTCGGGTGGAGACCCAGTACTTC. Protein: CASRSGGPRVETQYF.

This chain links TRBV2 with TRBJ2-7; a possible D gene is TRBD1 (6 bases). Per germline, CDR1 SNHLY and CDR2 FYNNEI. Trimming cost V 7 bases and J 3 bases, with 10 bases left between them. The CDR3 consists of 12 residues. The CDR3 DNA reads TGTGCCAGCAACTCACAGGGCTACGAGCAGTACGTC. Its translation: CASNSQGYEQYV.

V usage is TRBV6-6 and J usage is TRBJ1-2; 8 bases line up with TRBD1. The J segment lost 7 bases and the V segment lost 6 bases, leaving 13 bases of the junction unmatched. CDR1 is MNHNY, CDR2 SVGAGI, per germline (reference sequence). The CDR3 covers 15 residues. The CDR3 here is CASRPSAGGFSGYTF. CDR3 in DNA: TGTGCCAGCAGACCCTCGGCAGGGGGCTTTTCTGGCTACACCTTC.

This rearrangement joins TRBV29-1 to TRBJ2-1, with a tentative D call TRBD1 (5 bases). The CDR3 is 15 amino acids. Trimming took off 4 bases at V and 9 bases at J, with 22 bases between the two ends. Germline V gene data show CDR1 as SQVTM and CDR2 as ANQGSEA. Here the CDR3 reads CSVGVTEARVSEQFF. Here the CDR3 DNA reads TGCAGCGTTGGAGTTACAGAAGCCAGGGTATCTGAGCAGTTCTTC.

The rearrangement uses TRBV28 and TRBJ2-7; D is uncertain. CDR3 length equals 13 residues. Looked up from germline, CDR1 is MDHEN and CDR2 is SYDVKM. Trimming stripped 1 base from V and 6 bases from J, with 10 bases between. The CDR3 coding sequence is TGTGCCAGCAGTTTATTTCCTGGGCGCGAGCAGTACGTC. Translating it yields CASSLFPGREQYV.